This is a list of T cell receptor beta chains from one sample in a study of technical replicates of blood from a handful of donors. Using immunoSEQ multiplex PCR, the repertoire was profiled, and TCRdb retains in-frame clones only, with some absent. Seen here are almost 70,000 clones, around nine tenths observed once, and the top ten hold 0.35% to 0.45%. The specimen sequenced was T cells isolated from PBMCs. Source of these receptors: a human donor in good health. Both conserved end residues are part of each CDR3. A D gene is named only where the DNA matches it firmly. The listing skips clone size in some rows; elsewhere it reads once, few, many or a size class.

>TRBV19|TRBD2|NA|TRBJ2-1
CASSRDGTSGNNEQFF
TGTGCCAGTAGCCGAGACGGGACTAGCGGAAACAATGAGCAGTTCTTC
>TRBV23-1|NA|NA|TRBJ2-7
CASSLTWRRWSEQYF
TGCGCCAGCAGCCTAACCTGGAGAAGGTGGTCCGAGCAGTACTTC
>TRBV28|TRBD1|NA|TRBJ2-7
CASSNFVGTGERHEQYF
TGTGCCAGCAGTAATTTCGTGGGGACAGGGGAGAGGCACGAGCAGTACTTC
>TRBV4-1|NA|NA|TRBJ1-6
CASSQDRENSPLHF
TGCGCCAGCAGCCAAGACAGGGAAAATTCACCCCTCCACTTT
>TRBV6-1|TRBD1|NA|TRBJ2-4
CATQQGAGFKNIQYF
TGTGCCACGCAACAGGGGGCGGGGTTCAAAAACATTCAGTACTTC
>TRBV7-9|NA|NA|TRBJ1-1
CASSHRYTEAFF
TGTGCCAGCAGCCACCGTTATACAGAAGCTTTCTTT
>TRBV9|NA|NA|TRBJ2-2
CASSWAGDAGELFF
TGTGCCAGCAGCTGGGCAGGGGACGCCGGGGAGCTGTTTTTT
>TRBV15|NA|NA|TRBJ1-2
CATSRDSYGYTF
TGTGCCACCAGCAGAGACAGCTATGGCTACACCTTC
>TRBV10-3|TRBD2|NA|TRBJ2-1
CAINREGLGEQFF
TGTGCCATCAATCGGGAGGGCTTGGGTGAGCAGTTCTTC
>TRBV11-3|NA|once|TRBJ2-3
CASSLASSTDTQYF
TGTGCCAGCAGCTTAGCTTCGAGCACAGATACGCAGTATTTT
>TRBV7-8|NA|NA|TRBJ1-1
CASLSVAEAFF
TGTGCCAGCCTTTCTGTAGCTGAAGCTTTCTTT